The source of this T cell receptor (beta chain) is a study of cytotoxic CD8 clonotypes in ibrutinib-treated CLL. Background on the study: On average, each sample had about 250,000 productive templates and 100,000 or so productive rearrangements.

To note about this clone: Its antigen is undetermined.

TCRdb's table, derived via immunoSEQ multiplex PCR, lists solely in-frame clones and lacks some. The sample records more than 55,000 clones, roughly 70% being singletons. Regarding the study as a whole: Clonotypes that were public were uncommon, and they contracted or stayed stable on treatment.

This CDR3 has 13 residues. Germline V gene lookup returns CDR1 SGHDT and CDR2 YYEEEE. V was cut by 4 bases and J by 6 bases, with 10 bases left in between. The chain uses TRBV5-6 and TRBJ2-2, with D possibly matching TRBD1 (5 bases). The material sequenced was PBMCs, taken after 12 months of ibrutinib treatment. The origin of this receptor is a human donor with chronic lymphocytic leukemia. The CDR3 sequence is CASSGQGSGELFF. CDR3 in DNA: TGTGCCAGCAGCGGCCAGGGATCCGGGGAGCTGTTTTTT.